Below are 32 T cell receptor beta chains sequenced from a single sample in a study of CD4 T cells in relation to SARS-CoV-2 and coronaviruses. Unexposed donor CD4+ T cells date from about 2011-2018, before the COVID-19 pandemic. Isolation of CD4+ T cells took place after approximately 11 days in culture. These receptors have no identified antigens. Data came from immunoSEQ multiplex PCR; TCRdb stores just in-frame clones and leaves some out. Among roughly 19,000 clones listed, just under 80% were seen once. Specimen: CD4+ T cells from PBMCs, cultured in vitro. All receptors come from a human donor in good health.

The chain links TRBV19 to TRBJ1-5, with D possibly being TRBD1 (5 bases). Germline lookup yields CDR1 LNHDA and CDR2 SQIVND (reference sequence). Between the trimmed V and J ends, which lost 6 bases and 3 bases, there was a span of 15 bases. The CDR3 totals 15 residues. This CDR3 is CASRRTVRANQPQHF. CDR3 sequence (DNA): TGTGCCAGTAGGAGGACGGTCAGGGCCAATCAGCCCCAGCATTTT.

The rearrangement uses TRBV5-1 and TRBJ2-6; D not certain. V lost 6 bases, J lost 0 bases, and 7 bases lay in between. The CDR3 is made up of 14 amino acids. Per the germline V gene, CDR1 is SGHRS and CDR2 is YFSETQ. The CDR3 loop is CASMDLSGANVLTF. CDR3 nucleotides: TGCGCCAGCATGGACCTCTCTGGGGCCAACGTCCTGACTTTC.

This clone is a singleton in its sample. The rearrangement uses TRBV6-2 or TRBV6-3 and TRBJ2-7; D gene unclear. V lost 2 bases and J 6 bases, leaving 20 bases between the germline ends. From germline, CDR1 is MNHEY and CDR2 SVGEGT. The CDR3 totals 16 residues. CDR3 protein: CASSYHYMTGLPEQYF. Here the CDR3 DNA reads TGTGCCAGCAGTTACCACTACATGACCGGCCTACCCGAGCAGTACTTC.

This chain joins TRBV5-6 and TRBJ1-4; weak D call: TRBD1 (6 bases). This CDR3 spans 18 amino acids. CDR1 is SGHDT, CDR2 YYEEEE, per germline. V lost 2 bases and J lost 7, with 24 bases in between. The CDR3 loop is CASSFTTGWLNDFEKLFF. CDR3 sequence (DNA): TGTGCCAGCAGCTTCACCACAGGGTGGTTGAACGATTTTGAAAAACTGTTTTTT.

This clone was seen only a few times. The J gene is TRBJ1-5, the V gene TRBV5-6; no definite D call. Looked up from germline, CDR1 is SGHDT and CDR2 is YYEEEE. V shed 1 base and J shed 9 bases, with 11 bases lying between them. The CDR3 has 13 amino acids. CDR3 nucleotide sequence: TGTGCCAGCAGCTTGATCTTTGAACGGCCCCAGCATTTT. Translation: CASSLIFERPQHF.

The chain employs TRBV19 and TRBJ2-7; 7 bases line up with TRBD1. V lost 7 bases, J lost 3 bases, and 9 bases stayed unmatched. Germline loops: CDR1 LNHDA, CDR2 SQIVND (reference sequence). The CDR3 spans 14 residues. In nucleotides, the CDR3 is TGTGCCAGTACCCCCCAGGCAGGGGGCTACGAGCAGTACTTC. Protein: CASTPQAGGYEQYF.

The chain is built from TRBV6-6 and TRBJ2-2, with 7 bases matching TRBD2. This CDR3 has 12 amino acids. Germline trimming cut 6 bases from V and 6 bases from J; bases unmatched to any gene: 1. The germline CDR1 and CDR2 sequences are MNHNY and SVGAGI (reference sequence). Written as DNA, the CDR3 is TGTGCCAGCAGCCGGGAGGCCGGGGAGCTGTTTTTT. Its translation is CASSREAGELFF.

V is TRBV20-1 and J is TRBJ2-1, with TRBD2 matching 10 bases. The CDR3 covers 17 residues. Trimming removed 3 bases from V and 7 bases from J; junction bases left unmatched: 15. Germline V gene data show CDR1 as DFQATT and CDR2 as SNEGSKA (reference sequence). CDR3 in DNA: TGCAGTGCTAGTGGACTACGTTCTAGCGGGAGTTCAAATGAGCAGTTCTTC. This codes for CSASGLRSSGSSNEQFF.

The chain couples TRBV7-9 to TRBJ1-2, with 7 bases fitting TRBD1. Trimming at V came to 1 base and at J to 5 bases, leaving 4 bases not matched to a gene. The CDR3 is made up of 14 amino acids. Germline CDR1 SEHNR, CDR2 FQNEAQ (reference sequence). The CDR3 DNA reads TGTGCCAGCAGCTTAGACAGGGGCGGGTATGGCTACACCTTC. Its protein product is CASSLDRGGYGYTF.

V and J are TRBV6-5 and TRBJ1-2, with unresolved D. The CDR3 is made up of 15 amino acids. The V and J ends lost 5 bases and 3 bases respectively, with 16 bases between them. The germline CDR1 and CDR2 sequences are MNHEY and SVGAGI. In nucleotides, the CDR3 is TGTGCCAGCAGTAAAAGCCAGGATGCCGACTATGGCTACACCTTC. This translates into CASSKSQDADYGYTF.

The chain carries TRBV27 and TRBJ1-2, with D perhaps matching TRBD1 (5 bases). Germline loops: CDR1 MNHEY, CDR2 SMNVEV (reference sequence). V was pared by 6 bases and J by 4 bases, with 12 bases between. CDR3 length: 13 residues. CDR3 nucleotide sequence: TGTGCCAGCAGGGGGACGGAGGGCTATGGCTACACCTTC. This sequence encodes CASRGTEGYGYTF.

J is TRBJ2-5 and V is TRBV21-1; TRBD1 is taken as the D call from the table, unchecked against the DNA. TRBV21-1 is classified as a pseudogene. CDR3 size: 15 residues. The CDR3 DNA reads as TGTGCCAGCAGCAAAAGGCAGGCACAACAAGAGACCCAGTACTTC. This sequence encodes CASSKRQAQQETQYF.

The CDR3 is CASSVGPYSNQPQHF. The CDR3, as DNA: TGTGCCAGCAGCGTAGGCCCTTATAGCAATCAGCCCCAGCATTTT. This rearrangement joins TRBV9 to TRBJ1-5; D unclear. CDR1 and CDR2 from the germline V gene are SGDLS and YYNGEE. This CDR3 spans 15 amino acids. Trimming left V 0 bases short and J 0 bases short, with 7 bases between. The full variable domain, its missing parts supplied by reference TRBV9 and TRBJ1-5, is DSGVTQTPKHLITATGQRVTLRCSPRSGDLSVYWYQQSLDQGLQFLIQYYNGEERAKGNILERFSAQQFPDLHSELNLSSLELGDSALYFCASSVGPYSNQPQHFGDGTRLSIL.

The chain joins TRBV19 to TRBJ1-2; D gene unclear. This CDR3 contains 11 residues. Germline V gene data show CDR1 as LNHDA and CDR2 as SQIVND (reference sequence). Trimming cost V 8 bases and J 3 bases, with 7 bases left between them. CDR3 nucleotides: TGTGCCAGTGAGCAGGACTATGGCTACACCTTC. This codes for CASEQDYGYTF.

The chain combines TRBV28 with TRBJ2-7; no clear D. From germline, CDR1 is MDHEN and CDR2 SYDVKM. The ends were cut back, 6 bases at V and 0 bases at J, with 9 bases in the middle. The CDR3 consists of 13 residues. Here the CDR3 reads CASSELSSYEQYF. The CDR3 bases are TGTGCCAGCAGCGAGTTAAGCTCCTACGAGCAGTACTTC. Drawing the rest from reference TRBV28 and TRBJ2-7, the complete variable domain is DVKVTQSSRYLVKRTGEKVFLECVQDMDHENMFWYRQDPGLGLRLIYFSYDVKMKEKGDIPEGYSVSREKKERFSLILESASTNQTSMYLCASSELSSYEQYFGPGTRLTVT.

As DNA, the CDR3 is TGTGCCAGTAGTAGAGCAGCGGGAGGGCTCTCCTACAATGAGCAGTTCTTC. Translating gives CASSRAAGGLSYNEQFF. The chain carries TRBV19 and TRBJ2-1; 10 bases are a match to TRBD2. V lost 4 bases to trimming and J lost 0 bases; unmatched junction nucleotides: 6. The CDR3 runs to 17 residues. The germline gives CDR1 LNHDA, CDR2 SQIVND (reference sequence). The entire variable domain, with the rest obtained from reference TRBV19 and TRBJ2-1, is as follows: DGGITQSPKYLFRKEGQNVTLSCEQNLNHDAMYWYRQDPGQGLRLIYYSQIVNDFQKGDIAEGYSVSREKKESFPLTVTSAQKNPTAFYLCASSRAAGGLSYNEQFFGPGTRLTVL.

This clone was seen once. Here the CDR3 reads CASSWASGNQETQYF. The CDR3 bases are TGTGCCAGTAGTTGGGCTAGCGGGAACCAAGAGACCCAGTACTTC. The chain employs TRBV19 and TRBJ2-5; 9 bases map to TRBD2. With V trimmed by 5 bases and J by 0 bases, 4 bases remained unmatched. Germline V gene sequence: CDR1 LNHDA, CDR2 SQIVND (reference sequence). CDR3 length equals 15 residues.

The chain recombines TRBV30 with TRBJ1-4; D is possibly TRBD1 (6 bases). The germline V gene encodes CDR1 GTSNPN and CDR2 SVGIG (reference sequence). Trimming shortened V by 2 bases and J by 0 bases, and 25 bases separated the two germline ends. CDR3 length equals 20 residues. The CDR3 bases are TGTGCCTGGAGTAACATTGGTACAGGGTCTGGGACCGCAACTAATGAAAAACTGTTTTTT. Its protein product is CAWSNIGTGSGTATNEKLFF.

The gene calls are TRBV7-9 and TRBJ2-7, with D possibly being TRBD2 (6 bases). V dropped 1 base and J dropped 2 bases, with 9 bases sitting between them. This CDR3 comprises 14 residues. CDR1 and CDR2 from the germline V gene are SEHNR and FQNEAQ (reference sequence). DNA of the CDR3: TGTGCCAGCAGCTTAGTAGGAGGGGCCTACGAGCAGTACTTC. Encoded protein: CASSLVGGAYEQYF.

V usage is TRBV5-1 and J usage is TRBJ2-5, with 14 bases matching TRBD2. Trimming took 3 bases from V and 5 from J; bases not matched to a gene: 3. The CDR3 runs to 15 residues. Germline V gene data show CDR1 as SGHRS and CDR2 as YFSETQ. This chain's CDR3 is CASSYGTSGSETQYF. The CDR3 DNA reads as TGCGCCAGCAGCTACGGGACTAGCGGGAGTGAGACCCAGTACTTC.

This chain joins TRBV11-2 and TRBJ2-2; 9 bases align to TRBD2. The trim removed 5 bases at V and 5 bases at J, leaving 6 bases unmatched. Germline CDR1 SGHAT, CDR2 FQNNGV. CDR3 size: 15 residues. CDR3: CASSLSGRRTGELFF. The CDR3, as DNA: TGTGCCAGCAGCCTTAGCGGGAGACGAACCGGGGAGCTGTTTTTT.

The rearrangement uses TRBV30 and TRBJ2-4; the match to TRBD2 covers 12 bases. In germline, CDR1 is GTSNPN, CDR2 SVGIG (reference sequence). This CDR3 is 20 amino acids long. With 0 bases clipped from V and 0 bases from J, the junction kept 12 bases outside the gene matches. The CDR3 here is CAWSVPLRTSGDLAKNIQYF. The CDR3 nucleotides read TGTGCCTGGAGTGTACCTTTGAGGACTAGCGGGGACTTAGCCAAAAACATTCAGTACTTC.

J is TRBJ2-1 and V is TRBV28; D might be TRBD2 (6 bases). The CDR3 length is 14 residues. Between the trimmed V and J ends, which lost 5 bases and 10 bases, there was a span of 18 bases. Germline CDR1 and CDR2: MDHEN and SYDVKM. The CDR3 protein is CASSLLSPRGEQFF. As DNA, the CDR3 is TGTGCCAGCAGTCTCCTCTCTCCCCGGGGGGAGCAGTTCTTC.

In DNA form, the CDR3 reads TGTGCCAGCAGCTTAAACGGGGCCACGGAAACCCAGTACTTC. It is translated as CASSLNGATETQYF. This chain links TRBV7-2 with TRBJ2-5; either TRBD1 or TRBD2 may fit D (5 bases each). Germline values: CDR1 SGHTA, CDR2 FQGNSA. V lost 2 bases and J 8 bases, leaving 15 bases between the germline ends. The CDR3 consists of 14 residues.

The J gene is TRBJ1-5, the V gene TRBV3-1 (or the pseudogene TRBV3-2), with D possibly being TRBD1 (6 bases). This CDR3 is 16 amino acids long. Trimming left V 1 base short and J 3 bases short, with 13 bases between. Germline V gene sequence: CDR1 LGHDT, CDR2 YNNKEL (reference sequence). The CDR3 DNA follows: TGTGCCAGCAGCCAAGGTCCCGACAGGAACAATCAGCCCCAGCATTTT. It yields the protein CASSQGPDRNNQPQHF.

In DNA, the CDR3 is TGTGCCAGCAGCGTGGGGGTAGCGGGAATCGATGAGCAGTTCTTC. It specifies CASSVGVAGIDEQFF. J is TRBJ2-1 and V is TRBV7-9; 8 nucleotides align to TRBD2. This CDR3 spans 15 amino acids. The V and J ends lost 5 bases and 8 bases, in that order; junction bases with no gene match: 11. Germline values: CDR1 SEHNR, CDR2 FQNEAQ (reference sequence).

The CDR3 is CASSLGGPLNYGYTF. Here the CDR3 DNA reads TGTGCCAGCAGCCTGGGGGGGCCACTTAACTATGGCTACACCTTC. The rearrangement uses TRBV3-1 (or the pseudogene TRBV3-2) and TRBJ1-2, with D perhaps matching TRBD1 (6 bases). Trimming pared 4 bases from V and 1 base from J, leaving 13 bases between. The CDR3 runs 15 residues. Germline V gene lookup returns CDR1 LGHDT and CDR2 YNNKEL (reference sequence).

The chain joins TRBV11-2 to TRBJ1-5; D uncertain. V lost 3 bases to trimming and J lost 4 bases, with 13 bases between them. The CDR3 loop spans 15 amino acids. The V gene's germline CDR1 is SGHAT and CDR2 FQNNGV. The CDR3 nucleotides are TGTGCCAGCAGCTTTGACGGGCTCGGAAATCAGCCCCAGCATTTT. It is translated as CASSFDGLGNQPQHF.

This clone was picked up one time. The rearrangement uses TRBV9 and TRBJ1-1; 7 nucleotides match TRBD1. Germline V gene lookup returns CDR1 SGDLS and CDR2 YYNGEE. Unmatched junction bases numbered 3, after V lost 0 bases and J lost 4 bases. This CDR3 spans 14 amino acids. CDR3 in amino acids: CASSVEQGRTEAFF. The DNA for the CDR3 is TGTGCCAGCAGCGTAGAACAGGGGCGCACTGAAGCTTTCTTT.

This chain connects TRBV24-1 to TRBJ1-5; tentative D call: TRBD1 (5 bases). CDR3 size: 15 residues. V was clipped by 2 bases and J by 0 bases, with 7 bases between them. Germline-derived CDR1 and CDR2 are KGHDR and SFDVKD. The CDR3 region is CATSDSGSSNQPQHF. Written as DNA, the CDR3 is TGTGCCACCAGTGATTCAGGGTCTAGCAATCAGCCCCAGCATTTT.

The rearrangement uses TRBV5-1 and TRBJ1-4; 8 bases match TRBD1. CDR1 is SGHRS and CDR2 is YFSETQ in the germline V gene. J was trimmed by 5 bases and V by 3 bases; bases with no gene match: 9. This CDR3 comprises 16 residues. The CDR3 is CASSSSGQGGNEKLFF. In DNA, the CDR3 is TGCGCCAGCAGCTCGTCCGGACAGGGTGGAAATGAAAAACTGTTTTTT.

This rearrangement joins TRBV6-1 to TRBJ2-5; D possibly corresponds to TRBD2 (6 bases). V was cut by 0 bases and J by 4 bases, with 12 bases left in between. The CDR3 runs 15 residues. The germline gives CDR1 MNHNS, CDR2 SASEGT. CDR3 loop: CASSEALLGGETQYF. In nucleotides, the CDR3 is TGTGCCAGCAGTGAAGCGCTTCTGGGAGGAGAGACCCAGTACTTC.